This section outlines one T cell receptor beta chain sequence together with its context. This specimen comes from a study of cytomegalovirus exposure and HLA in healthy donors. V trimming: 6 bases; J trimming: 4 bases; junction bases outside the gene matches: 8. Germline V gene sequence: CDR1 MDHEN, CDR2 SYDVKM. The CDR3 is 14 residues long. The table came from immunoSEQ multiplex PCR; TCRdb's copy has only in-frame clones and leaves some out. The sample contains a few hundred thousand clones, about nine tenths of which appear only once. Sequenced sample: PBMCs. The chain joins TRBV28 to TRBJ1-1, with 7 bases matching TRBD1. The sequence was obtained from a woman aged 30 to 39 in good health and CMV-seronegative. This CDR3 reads CASRYRGGGTEAFF. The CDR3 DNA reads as TGTGCCAGCAGATACAGGGGAGGGGGCACTGAAGCTTTCTTT.